A single sample is the source of the 32 T cell receptor beta chains below, sequenced in a study of CD8 T cells in ankylosing spondylitis (dated by TCRdb to 2015 to 2018). Library method: 5' RACE. The sequencing machine was an Illumina HiSeq 2500. TCRdb's own reprocessing of the public reads used fastp at Q25 and MiXCR and kept productive beta chains. Rows with one shared CDR3 protein collapse into an entry with the most common genes and DNA. The sample profile shows around 450,000 distinct CDR3 sequences; 25% to 30% of them were found once. The ten largest clones take up under 0.9% of the sample. Results and caveats for the whole study, not just this receptor: Blood from ankylosing spondylitis patients appeared to be characterized by a TCR beta motif composed of 7 to 9 highly homologous amino acid variants.

What these receptors recognize is not known. Sequencing used blood, either unsorted or a sorted T cell fraction (not recorded which). The receptor source for this set is a male donor with ankylosing spondylitis.

This clonotype showed up just a few times. CDR3 bases: TGTGCCAGCAGCTTAGGGACAACCTCCTACGAGCAGTACTTC. This encodes CASSLGTTSYEQYF. The chain employs TRBV11-2 and TRBJ2-7; tentatively, D is TRBD1 (5 bases). The ends were cut back, 1 base at V and 0 bases at J, with 7 bases in the middle. Germline V gene data show CDR1 as SGHAT and CDR2 as FQNNGV. The CDR3 runs to 14 residues.

This clonotype appeared a few times. V gene TRBV21-1 combines with J gene TRBJ2-7. TRBV21-1 is given as a pseudogene. This CDR3 contains 17 residues. CDR3 in DNA: TGTGCCAGCAGCAACAGCGGTGTGGAAAATGTAACAAACGAGCAGTACGTC. It encodes CASSNSGVENVTNEQYV.

This rearrangement joins TRBV3-1 to TRBJ1-1; 7 positions agree with TRBD1. The CDR3 runs to 14 residues. Looked up from germline, CDR1 is LGHDT and CDR2 is YNNKEL (reference sequence). V lost 4 bases to trimming and J lost 7 bases; unmatched junction nucleotides: 9. CDR3 nucleotide sequence: TGTGCCAGCAGCCCGGTGCACAGGGGAGGTGAAGCTTTCTTT. As protein: CASSPVHRGGEAFF.

The rearrangement uses TRBV7-6 and TRBJ2-7; D unresolved. V was cut by 1 base and J by 1 base, with 8 bases left in between. The CDR3 has 14 residues. CDR1 is SGHVS, CDR2 FNYEAQ, per germline. DNA of the CDR3: TGTGCCAGCAGCTTAGTAGTCTCTTCCTACGAGCAGTACTTC. Its protein is CASSLVVSSYEQYF.

The V call is TRBV7-8, the J call TRBJ1-5; D is unclear. V was cut by 3 bases and J by 0 bases, with 12 bases left in between. This CDR3 comprises 16 residues. Germline V CDR1 and CDR2: SGHVS, FQNEAQ. CDR3 coding DNA: TGTGCCAGCAGCTTTACCGGGAGAAATAGCAATCAGCCCCAGCATTTT. Amino acid sequence: CASSFTGRNSNQPQHF.

This clonotype appeared a few times. V and J are TRBV2 and TRBJ2-1, with 14 bases lining up with TRBD2. The CDR3 has 20 residues. The germline gives CDR1 SNHLY, CDR2 FYNNEI. The trim removed 10 bases at V and 0 bases at J, leaving 17 bases unmatched. This CDR3 reads CATQQLGGGLAGGSYNEQFF. DNA for the CDR3: TGTGCCACCCAGCAGTTGGGGGGCGGACTAGCGGGAGGCTCCTACAATGAGCAGTTCTTC.

V gene TRBV20-1 combines with J gene TRBJ2-1, with D perhaps TRBD2 (5 bases). V gave up 0 bases and J gave up 8 bases, with 17 bases separating them. CDR1 and CDR2 (germline): DFQATT, SNEGSKA (reference sequence). This CDR3 contains 15 residues. The CDR3 coding sequence is TGCAGTGCTAGAGATGGGAGAGGGCCCTCTTATGAGCAGTTCTTC. Its protein product is CSARDGRGPSYEQFF.

The J gene is TRBJ2-7, the V gene TRBV12-3 or TRBV12-4; D remains ambiguous. The length of the CDR3 is 13 residues. The V gene lost 3 bases and the J gene lost 2 bases, with 8 bases spanning the gap. CDR3 region: CASSFNTPYEQYF. The CDR3 DNA is TGTGCCAGCAGTTTCAACACCCCCTACGAGCAGTACTTC.

The chain joins TRBV20-1 to TRBJ1-5; D is possibly TRBD1 (6 bases). Trimming removed 6 bases from V and 6 bases from J, with 15 bases in between. Germline V gene data show CDR1 as DFQATT and CDR2 as SNEGSKA (reference sequence). This CDR3 has 13 amino acids. The CDR3 sequence is CSASAGGRQPQHF. CDR3 nucleotide sequence: TGCAGTGCCTCGGCTGGGGGGCGTCAGCCCCAGCATTTT.

In its sample, this clonotype was seen many times. The chain has TRBV7-2 and TRBJ2-3; a possible D gene is TRBD1 (6 bases). The CDR3 covers 11 residues. The V gene lost 7 bases and the J gene lost 4 bases, with 6 bases spanning the gap. Germline V gene data show CDR1 as SGHTA and CDR2 as FQGNSA. CDR3 nucleotide sequence: TGTGCCAGCAACAGGGCAGATACGCAGTATTTT. Amino acids: CASNRADTQYF.

This clonotype has a handful of counts. The chain employs TRBV20-1 and TRBJ1-5; a possible D gene is TRBD1 (5 bases). CDR1 and CDR2 (germline): DFQATT, SNEGSKA (reference sequence). The CDR3 is 15 residues long. The germline V and J ends were trimmed by 0 bases and 9 bases, with 18 bases remaining between them. CDR3 sequence (DNA): TGCAGTGCTAGAGATCTCGGCGGGGCCCAGGGGCCCCAGCATTTT. Encoded protein: CSARDLGGAQGPQHF.

This clonotype was observed a few times. This rearrangement joins TRBV12-3 or TRBV12-4 to TRBJ2-2, with D perhaps matching TRBD1 or TRBD2 (5 bases each). The CDR3 length is 14 residues. The V end lost 5 bases, the J end lost 5 bases, and 12 bases lay between the germline ends. CDR3 bases: TGTGCCAGCAGTCCCGGGACGCCAACCGGGGAGCTGTTTTTT. It is translated as CASSPGTPTGELFF.

This rearrangement joins TRBV12-3 or TRBV12-4 to TRBJ1-2; D uncertain. CDR3 length equals 12 residues. With 3 bases removed from V and 7 bases from J, the gap between germline ends came to 9 bases. CDR3 residues: CASSFSQSGYTF. The CDR3 DNA follows: TGTGCCAGCAGTTTTTCTCAGTCTGGCTACACCTTC.

CDR3 loop: CASSLTSGGTEAFF. In DNA, the CDR3 is TGTGCCAGCAGCTTGACCTCAGGGGGCACTGAAGCTTTCTTT. The chain employs TRBV5-5 and TRBJ1-1, with 7 bases identical to TRBD1. CDR3 length: 14 amino acids. V shed 1 base and J 4 bases; nucleotides not matched to a gene: 4. Germline loops: CDR1 SGHKS, CDR2 YYEKEE (reference sequence).

The chain is built from TRBV20-1 and TRBJ2-1; 10 positions agree with TRBD2. Losses at the gene ends were 1 base for V and 8 bases for J; bases not matched to a gene: 8. The CDR3 spans 15 residues. CDR1 is DFQATT and CDR2 is SNEGSKA in the germline V gene (reference sequence). CDR3 residues: CSARGSSGSTDEQFF. DNA of the CDR3: TGCAGTGCTAGAGGCTCTAGCGGGAGTACGGATGAGCAGTTCTTC.

This chain connects TRBV7-2 to TRBJ2-5; 9 positions match TRBD1. The germline CDR1 and CDR2 sequences are SGHTA and FQGNSA. The CDR3 covers 16 residues. With V trimmed by 1 base and J by 5 bases, 8 bases remained unmatched. The CDR3 DNA follows: TGTGCCAGCAGCTTAGGAGGGGGACAGGGTGGGGAGACCCAGTACTTC. Translated, it gives CASSLGGGQGGETQYF.

The rearrangement joins TRBV10-2 to TRBJ1-1; 7 bases map to TRBD1. The trim removed 8 bases at V and 8 bases at J, leaving 11 bases unmatched. Germline V CDR1 and CDR2: WSHSY, SAAADI. The CDR3 runs to 13 residues. The CDR3 DNA sequence: TGCGCCAGCTTAACTGACAGGGAGGGAGAAGCTTTCTTT. Amino acids: CASLTDREGEAFF.

This clonotype was detected a few times. The V gene is TRBV7-9, the J gene TRBJ2-7, with D uncertain. The V end lost 4 bases, the J end lost 5 bases, and 15 bases lay between the germline ends. This CDR3 has 14 residues. Germline CDR1 is SEHNR and CDR2 is FQNEAQ (reference sequence). As DNA, the CDR3 is TGTGCCAGCAGCTCACTATACCGGGCACACGAGCAGTACTTC. Translated, it gives CASSSLYRAHEQYF.

The genes are TRBV7-7 and TRBJ2-3; TRBD2 matches 11 bases. The germline V gene has CDR1 SSHAT and CDR2 FNYEAQ (reference sequence). The junction had 6 bases not matched to a gene; V was cut back by 6 bases and J by 1 base. This CDR3 region has 16 residues. CDR3 amino acids: CASRPPGLAGTDTQYF. CDR3 nucleotides: TGTGCCAGCAGACCTCCGGGACTAGCGGGCACAGATACGCAGTATTTT.

This clonotype has only a few counts. The rearrangement uses TRBV7-7 and TRBJ2-1; D is possibly TRBD2 (6 bases). Germline CDR1 is SSHAT and CDR2 is FNYEAQ (reference sequence). Trimming took off 1 base at V and 9 bases at J, with 10 bases between the two ends. CDR3 length: 13 residues. The CDR3 DNA reads TGTGCCAGCAGCTTAGGACTAGGGGTTGAGCAGTTCTTC. This translates into CASSLGLGVEQFF. Combining the CDR3 with reference TRBV7-7 and TRBJ2-1 gives the whole variable domain GAGVSQSPRYKVTKRGQDVTLRCDPISSHATLYWYQQALGQGPEFLTYFNYEAQPDKSGLPSDRFSAERPEGSISTLTIQRTEQRDSAMYRCASSLGLGVEQFFGPGTRLTVL.

This chain joins TRBV3-1 and TRBJ2-5; D not resolved. The CDR3 extends over 11 amino acids. Germline CDR1 and CDR2: LGHDT and YNNKEL (reference sequence). The V end lost 8 bases, the J end lost 4 bases, and 8 bases lay between the germline ends. In nucleotides, the CDR3 is TGTGCCAGCGCCATGGCAGAGACCCAGTACTTC. As protein: CASAMAETQYF.

This clonotype was seen at least ten times. The V and J genes are TRBV5-1 and TRBJ2-2; D may be TRBD1 (5 bases). Trimming pared 0 bases from V and 1 base from J, leaving 7 bases between. The CDR3 has 15 residues. Germline V gene lookup returns CDR1 SGHRS and CDR2 YFSETQ. CDR3 in DNA: TGCGCCAGCAGCTTGGCTCAGGGGAACACCGGGGAGCTGTTTTTT. Its translation: CASSLAQGNTGELFF.

The chain joins TRBV6-1 to TRBJ1-1, with 7 bases aligning to TRBD1. CDR3 size: 14 residues. The V segment lost 7 bases and the J segment 6 bases; nucleotides outside the gene matches: 11. CDR1 and CDR2 (germline): MNHNS, SASEGT. The CDR3 DNA reads TGTGCCAGCACTCTACAGGGGACAACGGCTGAAGCTTTCTTT. Translating gives CASTLQGTTAEAFF.

This clonotype was seen more than once but under ten times. This chain links TRBV3-1 with TRBJ2-7, with 7 positions matching TRBD2. Germline loops: CDR1 LGHDT, CDR2 YNNKEL (reference sequence). CDR3 size: 15 residues. Trimming removed 4 bases from V and 5 bases from J; junction bases left unmatched: 11. CDR3 nucleotide sequence: TGTGCCAGCAGCCCCCGGGAGCGGGATAGCCACGAGCAGTACTTC. This codes for CASSPRERDSHEQYF.

The rearrangement uses TRBV19 and TRBJ1-4, with a weak D call TRBD1 (6 bases). The CDR3 runs to 13 residues. Germline V lookup: CDR1 LNHDA, CDR2 SQIVND (reference sequence). The V end lost 7 bases, the J end lost 10 bases, and 16 bases lay between the germline ends. The CDR3 protein is CASNVQPGAKLFF. CDR3 nucleotides: TGTGCCAGTAACGTCCAACCGGGGGCAAAACTGTTTTTT.

This clonotype was counted a few times. CDR3 in amino acids: CASSSQGGGYNSPLHF. The DNA for the CDR3 is TGCGCCAGCAGCTCCCAGGGGGGAGGTTATAATTCACCCCTCCACTTT. This chain connects TRBV5-1 to TRBJ1-6, with 7 bases matching TRBD1. The CDR3 has 16 amino acids. Per the germline V gene, CDR1 is SGHRS and CDR2 is YFSETQ. The trim removed 3 bases at V and 4 bases at J, leaving 7 bases unmatched.

This clonotype has just a few counts. The CDR3 DNA reads as TGCAGTGCTAGACTGACAGGGGGGAACACTGAAGCTTTCTTT. It codes for CSARLTGGNTEAFF. The chain carries TRBV20-1 and TRBJ1-1; 9 bases map to TRBD1. The CDR3 spans 14 residues. The V and J ends lost 2 bases and 1 base, in that order; junction bases with no gene match: 2. CDR1 is DFQATT, CDR2 SNEGSKA, per germline (reference sequence).

V and J are TRBV19 and TRBJ2-1, with D hard to call. Trimming stripped 1 base from V and 4 bases from J, with 8 bases between. CDR1 is LNHDA, CDR2 SQIVND, per germline (reference sequence). The CDR3 consists of 14 residues. The CDR3 nucleotides are TGTGCCAGTAGTATAGGGTCAGCTTACAATGAGCAGTTCTTC. Translated, it gives CASSIGSAYNEQFF.

The sample holds a few counts of this clonotype. The V call is TRBV3-1, the J call TRBJ2-1; D is tentatively TRBD1 or TRBD2 (6 bases each). Trimming left V 0 bases short and J 8 bases short, with 14 bases between. CDR3 length: 15 residues. In germline, CDR1 is LGHDT, CDR2 YNNKEL (reference sequence). This CDR3 is CASSQDLVGGDEQFF. CDR3 coding DNA: TGTGCCAGCAGCCAAGATCTTGTCGGGGGCGATGAGCAGTTCTTC.

The V and J genes are TRBV29-1 and TRBJ2-1; 7 bases fit TRBD2. The CDR3 has 14 residues. Germline V CDR1 and CDR2: SQVTM, ANQGSEA. The V and J ends lost 8 bases and 7 bases, in that order; junction bases with no gene match: 14. CDR3 residues: CSLRLAGVRNEQFF. CDR3 coding DNA: TGCAGCTTAAGGCTCGCGGGAGTTCGGAATGAGCAGTTCTTC.

The chain has TRBV15 and TRBJ2-1; 7 bases align to TRBD2. Trimming at V came to 3 bases and at J to 6 bases, leaving 8 bases not matched to a gene. The CDR3 covers 15 residues. Germline lookup yields CDR1 LNHNV and CDR2 YYDKDF (reference sequence). CDR3 region: CATSRASGARNEQFF. CDR3 nucleotide sequence: TGTGCCACCAGCAGGGCCAGCGGGGCCCGCAATGAGCAGTTCTTC.

The sample holds a few counts of this clonotype. This chain links TRBV10-1 with TRBJ2-1; TRBD2 might be the D (6 bases). CDR1 is WNHNN and CDR2 is SYGVQD in the germline V gene (reference sequence). The CDR3 loop spans 16 amino acids. With 2 bases removed from V and 0 bases from J, the gap between germline ends came to 11 bases. The CDR3 coding sequence is TGCGCCAGCAGTGAGGGCGGGGCGGGCTCCTACAATGAGCAGTTCTTC. It codes for CASSEGGAGSYNEQFF.